One and the same sample provided the 5 T cell receptor beta chains below, sequenced in a study of blood T cell repertoires in COVID-19. The table came from immunoSEQ multiplex PCR; TCRdb's copy has only in-frame clones and leaves some out. The sample contains a few hundred thousand clones, 70% to 90% of which appear only once. Sequenced input: PBMCs or T cells enriched from blood (not recorded which). These receptor sequences come from a woman aged 30 to 39 who had recovered from COVID-19.

The gene calls are TRBV11-2 and TRBJ2-7; 7 bases fit TRBD1. Looked up from germline, CDR1 is SGHAT and CDR2 is FQNNGV. V was pared by 2 bases and J by 1 base, with 2 bases of the junction left unmatched. This CDR3 is built from 14 residues. The CDR3 protein is CASSLRGPSYEQYF. CDR3 sequence (DNA): TGTGCCAGCAGCTTAAGGGGGCCTTCCTACGAGCAGTACTTC.

The chain employs TRBV9 and TRBJ1-5; a weak D match, TRBD1 (6 bases). Germline values: CDR1 SGDLS, CDR2 YYNGEE. This CDR3 region has 13 residues. Trimming cost V 3 bases and J 5 bases, with 9 bases left between them. In DNA, the CDR3 is TGTGCCAGCAGCGCACAGGGCCATCAGCCCCAGCATTTT. This gives the protein CASSAQGHQPQHF.

This chain connects TRBV7-2 to TRBJ1-1; 7 nucleotides align to TRBD1. CDR3 length equals 14 residues. Germline trimming cut 5 bases from V and 1 base from J; bases unmatched to any gene: 4. Germline CDR1 reads SGHTA; CDR2 reads FQGNSA. CDR3 DNA sequence: TGTGCCAGCAGCCCCAGACAGGGGAACACTGAAGCTTTCTTT. Amino acids: CASSPRQGNTEAFF.

The CDR3 DNA is TGCACCAGCAGCCAAGATCCACTAGCGGTTAATGAGCAGTTCTTC. Translation: CTSSQDPLAVNEQFF. The V call is TRBV1, the J call TRBJ2-1; TRBD2 reflects the table's D call only, with no check against the DNA. TRBV1 is a pseudogene. The CDR3 is 15 residues long.

The chain recombines TRBV5-1 with TRBJ2-7, with 8 nucleotides matching TRBD1. This CDR3 is built from 15 residues. CDR1 and CDR2 from the germline V gene are SGHRS and YFSETQ. The V gene end was trimmed by 0 bases and the J gene end by 7 bases; junction bases not matched to a gene: 9. DNA of the CDR3: TGCGCCAGCAGCTTGGGTGGGCAGGGGGCTCTTGAGCAGTACTTC. Its protein product is CASSLGGQGALEQYF. Together with reference TRBV5-1 and TRBJ2-7, the CDR3 gives the full variable domain: KAGVTQTPRYLIKTRGQQVTLSCSPISGHRSVSWYQQTPGQGLQFLFEYFSETQRNKGNFPGRFSGRQFSNSRSEMNVSTLELGDSALYLCASSLGGQGALEQYFGPGTRLTVT.